The 14 T cell receptor beta chains listed next were all sequenced from one sample in a study of identical twins. TCRdb reprocessed the 5' RACE reads via MiXCR and lists one record per CDR3 protein. The sample lists some 560,000 distinct CDR3 sequences; approximately 10% were seen once. The same data also went into a second study, on yellow fever vaccine responses in identical twins.

Sequencing input: PBMCs. Receptor source: a woman between 18 and 30 years old in good health.

This clonotype appeared many times. The chain recombines TRBV4-3 with TRBJ2-1; 7 nucleotides match TRBD1. The junction had 7 bases not matched to a gene; V was cut back by 3 bases and J by 5 bases. Per the germline V gene, CDR1 is LGHNA and CDR2 is YSLEER. The CDR3 sequence is 15 residues long. This chain's CDR3 is CASSHLQGTDNEQFF. The CDR3, as DNA: TGCGCCAGCAGCCACTTACAGGGGACCGACAATGAGCAGTTCTTC.

This clonotype was counted at least ten times. The chain couples TRBV12-3 or TRBV12-4 to TRBJ2-3; 7 bases match TRBD2. CDR3 length equals 14 residues. Trimming at V came to 6 bases and at J to 1 base, leaving 4 bases not matched to a gene. CDR3: CASRRLAGTDTQYF. CDR3 in DNA: TGTGCCAGCAGGAGACTAGCCGGCACAGATACGCAGTATTTT.

This sequence joins TRBV3-1 and TRBJ1-2; no firm D call. The CDR3 totals 12 residues. Germline CDR1 is LGHDT and CDR2 is YNNKEL (reference sequence). V lost 5 bases and J 6 bases, leaving 10 bases between the germline ends. The CDR3 region has the DNA TGTGCCAGCAGCACGGACGGTGATGGCTACACCTTC. Translating it yields CASSTDGDGYTF.

This clonotype showed up many times. V gene TRBV10-2 combines with J gene TRBJ2-1; 7 bases match TRBD2. Germline-derived CDR1 and CDR2 are WSHSY and SAAADI. V dropped 3 bases and J dropped 8; count of bases not matched to a gene: 7. The CDR3 consists of 14 residues. This chain's CDR3 is CASSEGGRADEQFF. The CDR3, as DNA: TGCGCCAGCAGTGAAGGAGGGAGGGCGGATGAGCAGTTCTTC.

V and J are TRBV20-1 and TRBJ2-1, with D possibly matching TRBD2 (7 bases). V lost 3 bases to trimming and J lost 11 bases, with 20 bases between them. This CDR3 has 14 residues. CDR1 DFQATT and CDR2 SNEGSKA come from the germline V gene (reference sequence). The CDR3 coding sequence is TGCAGTGCTAGGCCTGGGGGGGGGCGGGCAAAGCAGTTCTTC. Its protein is CSARPGGGRAKQFF.

This clonotype came up a few times. The rearrangement links TRBV20-1 to TRBJ2-3, with D tentatively TRBD1 (5 bases). Germline V gene sequence: CDR1 DFQATT, CDR2 SNEGSKA (reference sequence). This CDR3 contains 18 residues. Trimming pared 2 bases from V and 0 bases from J, leaving 21 bases between. The CDR3 DNA reads TGCAGTGCTAGAAGGGGCCTGGAGAAGTTCTCTAGCACAGATACGCAGTATTTT. This translates into CSARRGLEKFSSTDTQYF.

This clonotype was counted many times. The J gene is TRBJ2-1, the V gene TRBV18, with TRBD1 matching over 7 bases. Trimming at V came to 4 bases and at J to 0 bases, leaving 6 bases not matched to a gene. The CDR3 spans 16 residues. Germline values: CDR1 KGHSH, CDR2 LQKENI. For the CDR3, the DNA is TGTGCCAGCTCACAACCGACAGGGAGCTCCTACAATGAGCAGTTCTTC. Its translation: CASSQPTGSSYNEQFF.

The rearrangement joins TRBV20-1 to TRBJ2-7; 7 positions agree with TRBD2. The trim removed 2 bases at V and 9 bases at J, leaving 4 bases unmatched. The CDR3 spans 11 residues. Germline loops: CDR1 DFQATT, CDR2 SNEGSKA (reference sequence). The DNA of the CDR3 is TGCAGTGCTAGAATTGGGGGGGTGCAGTACTTC. Protein sequence: CSARIGGVQYF.

The rearrangement links TRBV4-1 to TRBJ2-2, with TRBD1 matching 9 bases. Germline trimming cut 4 bases from V and 7 bases from J; bases unmatched to any gene: 4. The CDR3 sequence is 14 residues long. Germline-derived CDR1 and CDR2 are MGHRA and YSYEKL. Written as DNA, the CDR3 is TGCGCCAGCAGCCCAGGACAGGGGAGCGGGGAGCTGTTTTTT. Protein: CASSPGQGSGELFF.

This clonotype was picked up a small number of times. This chain connects TRBV4-1 to TRBJ2-4, with D maybe TRBD2 (5 bases). This CDR3 contains 17 residues. V was trimmed by 0 bases and J by 0 bases, leaving 12 bases between them. The germline V gene encodes CDR1 MGHRA and CDR2 YSYEKL. The CDR3 coding sequence is TGCGCCAGCAGCCAAGACGAGGGTTGGGAAGCCAAAAACATTCAGTACTTC. Translation gives CASSQDEGWEAKNIQYF.

The J gene is TRBJ2-2, the V gene TRBV7-8; D may be TRBD2 (6 bases). Per the germline V gene, CDR1 is SGHVS and CDR2 is FQNEAQ. CDR3 size: 16 residues. Trimming stripped 0 bases from V and 6 bases from J, with 14 bases between. DNA for the CDR3: TGTGCCAGCAGCTTAGCGGTACTAGCCGGGGCCGGGGAGCTGTTTTTT. This encodes CASSLAVLAGAGELFF. Variable domain in full (rest from reference TRBV7-8 and TRBJ2-2): GAGVSQSPRYKVAKRGQDVALRCDPISGHVSLFWYQQALGQGPEFLTYFQNEAQLDKSGLPSDRFFAERPEGSVSTLKIQRTQQEDSAVYLCASSLAVLAGAGELFFGEGSRLTVL.

This clonotype was seen a handful of times. The gene calls are TRBV14 and TRBJ2-1, with 11 bases lining up with TRBD1. CDR3 length equals 15 residues. Germline loops: CDR1 SGHDN, CDR2 FVKESK. Trimming removed 3 bases from V and 2 bases from J; junction bases left unmatched: 0. The CDR3 DNA is TGTGCCAGCAGCCAGGGACAGGGGGCCTACAATGAGCAGTTCTTC. It translates to CASSQGQGAYNEQFF.

A few counts support this clonotype. V usage is TRBV2 and J usage is TRBJ2-7, with 11 nucleotides matching TRBD2. V lost 7 bases, J lost 3 bases, and 5 bases stayed unmatched. CDR3 size: 14 residues. CDR1 is SNHLY and CDR2 is FYNNEI in the germline V gene. The CDR3 region has the DNA TGTGCCAGCATTATGGGGACTAGCGGCTACGAGCAGTACTTC. Its protein product is CASIMGTSGYEQYF. The whole variable domain, remainder taken from reference TRBV2 and TRBJ2-7, is EPEVTQTPSHQVTQMGQEVILRCVPISNHLYFYWYRQILGQKVEFLVSFYNNEISEKSEIFDDQFSVERPDGSNFTLKIRSTKLEDSAMYFCASIMGTSGYEQYFGPGTRLTVT.

This sequence joins TRBV6-1 and TRBJ2-4; D assignment may be TRBD1 or TRBD2 (5 bases each). V was clipped by 6 bases and J by 7 bases, with 16 bases between them. Germline CDR1 MNHNS, CDR2 SASEGT. The CDR3 covers 14 residues. Here the CDR3 reads CASSTGRRGNIQYF. The CDR3 DNA is TGTGCCAGCAGCACGGGACGGCGCGGCAACATTCAGTACTTC.